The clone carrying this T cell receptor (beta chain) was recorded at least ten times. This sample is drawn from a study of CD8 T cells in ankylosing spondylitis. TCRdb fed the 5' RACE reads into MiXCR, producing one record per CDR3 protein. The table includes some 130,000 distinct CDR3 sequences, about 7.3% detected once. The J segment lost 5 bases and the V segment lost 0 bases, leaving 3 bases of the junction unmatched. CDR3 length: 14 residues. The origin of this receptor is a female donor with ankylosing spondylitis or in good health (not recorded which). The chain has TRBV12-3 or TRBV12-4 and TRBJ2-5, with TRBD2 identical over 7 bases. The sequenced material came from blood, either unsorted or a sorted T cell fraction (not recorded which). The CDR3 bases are TGTGCCAGCAGTTTAGCCGGGGGGTGGGAGACCCAGTACTTC. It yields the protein CASSLAGGWETQYF.